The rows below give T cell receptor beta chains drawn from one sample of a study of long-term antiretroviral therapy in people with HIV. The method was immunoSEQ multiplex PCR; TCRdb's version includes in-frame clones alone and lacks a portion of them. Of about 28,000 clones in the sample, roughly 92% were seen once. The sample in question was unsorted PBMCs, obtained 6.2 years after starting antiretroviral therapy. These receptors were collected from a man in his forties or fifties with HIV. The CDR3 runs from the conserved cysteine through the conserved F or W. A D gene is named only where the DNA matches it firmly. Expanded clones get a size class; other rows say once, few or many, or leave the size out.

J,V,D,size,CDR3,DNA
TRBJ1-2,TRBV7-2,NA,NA,CASSLGGANYGYTF,TGTGCCAGCAGCTTGGGGGGAGCTAACTATGGCTACACCTTC
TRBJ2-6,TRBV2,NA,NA,CASSERTPGQESSGANVLTF,TGTGCCAGCAGTGAAAGGACCCCGGGGCAGGAAAGCTCTGGGGCCAACGTCCTGACTTTC
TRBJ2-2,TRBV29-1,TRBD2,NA,CSANEGAGGTGELFF,TGCAGCGCTAACGAAGGAGCGGGAGGGACCGGGGAGCTGTTTTTT
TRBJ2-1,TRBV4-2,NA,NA,CASSQNPQGYEQFF,TGTGCCAGCAGCCAAAACCCGCAGGGGTATGAGCAGTTCTTC
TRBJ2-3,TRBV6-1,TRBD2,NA,CASSVGGGSTDTQYF,TGTGCCAGCAGCGTAGGCGGGGGAAGCACAGATACGCAGTATTTT
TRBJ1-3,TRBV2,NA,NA,CASTARWSGNTIYF,TGTGCCAGCACCGCGAGGTGGTCTGGAAACACCATATATTTT
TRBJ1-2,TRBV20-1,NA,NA,CSAREGAGYTF,TGCAGTGCTAGGGAGGGAGCTGGCTACACCTTC
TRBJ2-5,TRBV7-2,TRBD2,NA,CASSPNRRLAGVGETQYF,TGTGCCAGCAGCCCAAATCGTCGACTAGCGGGAGTTGGAGAGACCCAGTACTTC
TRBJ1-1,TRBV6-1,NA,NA,CASTAGSSMNTEAFF,TGTGCCAGCACGGCAGGGAGTAGCATGAACACTGAAGCTTTCTTT
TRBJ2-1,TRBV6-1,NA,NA,CASSGGNMNYNEQFF,TGTGCCAGCAGTGGGGGGAACATGAACTACAATGAGCAGTTCTTC
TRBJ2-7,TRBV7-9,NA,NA,CASSAVRGGNEQYF,TGTGCCAGCAGCGCGGTCAGGGGAGGAAACGAGCAGTACTTC
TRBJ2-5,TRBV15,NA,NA,CATSGGAGRGPEETQYF,TGTGCCACCAGCGGGGGAGCGGGGCGGGGGCCCGAAGAGACCCAGTACTTC
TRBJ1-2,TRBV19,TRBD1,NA,CASSIFWQGETGYTF,TGTGCCAGTAGTATTTTTTGGCAGGGGGAGACTGGCTACACCTTC
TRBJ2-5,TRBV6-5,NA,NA,CASNPTRQETQYF,TGTGCCAGCAACCCGACTAGACAAGAGACCCAGTACTTC
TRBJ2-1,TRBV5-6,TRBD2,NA,CASSLTSGNEQFF,TGTGCCAGCAGCTTGACTAGCGGCAATGAGCAGTTCTTC
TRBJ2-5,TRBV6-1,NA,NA,CASSDNSRGHQETQYF,TGTGCCAGCAGTGATAACTCCAGGGGACACCAAGAGACCCAGTACTTC
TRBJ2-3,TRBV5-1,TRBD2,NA,CASSPGLAGFADTQYF,TGCGCCAGCAGCCCGGGACTAGCGGGGTTCGCAGATACGCAGTATTTT
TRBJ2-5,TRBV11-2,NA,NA,CASTPMGPGRETQYF,TGTGCCAGCACTCCAATGGGGCCAGGTAGAGAGACCCAGTACTTC
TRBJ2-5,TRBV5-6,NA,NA,CASSVRDGAGTQYF,TGTGCCAGCAGCGTCCGGGACGGTGCCGGGACCCAGTACTTC
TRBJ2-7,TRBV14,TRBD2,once,CASSPKGLAGGPGYEQYF,TGTGCCAGCAGCCCAAAGGGACTAGCGGGAGGCCCTGGGTACGAGCAGTACTTC
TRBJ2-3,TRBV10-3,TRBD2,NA,CAISAGLAGTDTQYF,TGTGCCATCAGTGCAGGACTAGCGGGAACTGATACGCAGTATTTT
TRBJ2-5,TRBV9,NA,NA,CASSVAGTTLQETQYF,TGTGCCAGCAGCGTTGCCGGGACAACCCTCCAAGAGACCCAGTACTTC
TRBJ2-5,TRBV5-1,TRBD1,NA,CASSYQGAEETQYF,TGCGCCAGCAGCTACCAGGGGGCTGAGGAGACCCAGTACTTC
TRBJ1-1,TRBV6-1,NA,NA,CASRGAPGTEAFF,TGTGCCAGCAGGGGGGCTCCGGGCACTGAAGCTTTCTTT
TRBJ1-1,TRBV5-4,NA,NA,CASSGHTNTEAFF,TGTGCCAGCAGCGGACACACGAACACTGAAGCTTTCTTT
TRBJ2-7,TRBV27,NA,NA,CASSLRTGLNSYEQYF,TGTGCCAGCAGTTTACGGACCGGCCTCAACTCCTACGAGCAGTACTTC
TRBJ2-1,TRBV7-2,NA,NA,CASGGGGEQFF,TGTGCCAGCGGGGGGGGCGGTGAGCAGTTCTTC
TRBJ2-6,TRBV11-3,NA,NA,CASSPKGGSSGANVLTF,TGTGCCAGCAGCCCTAAAGGCGGTTCCTCTGGGGCCAACGTCCTGACTTTC
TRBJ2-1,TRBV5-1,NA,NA,CASSLAMEGANEQFF,TGCGCCAGCAGCTTGGCCATGGAGGGGGCGAATGAGCAGTTCTTC
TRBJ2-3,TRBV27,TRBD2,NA,CASSREGWGTDTQYF,TGTGCCAGCAGTAGGGAGGGGTGGGGTACAGATACGCAGTATTTT
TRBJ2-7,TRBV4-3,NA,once,CASSQDIGAEQYF,TGCGCCAGCAGCCAAGATATCGGGGCCGAGCAGTACTTC
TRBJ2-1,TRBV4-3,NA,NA,CASSQGRLVNEQFF,TGCGCCAGCAGCCAGGGTCGACTAGTCAATGAGCAGTTCTTC
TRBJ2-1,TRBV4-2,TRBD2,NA,CASSQDWGTSGRVGEQFF,TGTGCCAGCAGCCAAGATTGGGGGACTAGCGGGAGGGTGGGTGAGCAGTTCTTC
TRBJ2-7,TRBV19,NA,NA,CASSIGGLYYEQYF,TGTGCCAGTAGTATTGGCGGGCTTTACTACGAGCAGTACTTC
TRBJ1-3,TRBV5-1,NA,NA,CASSLFSGNTIYF,TGCGCCAGCAGCTTGTTTTCTGGAAACACCATATATTTT
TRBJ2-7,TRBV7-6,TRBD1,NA,CASRGGQASGKQYF,TGTGCCAGCAGGGGCGGACAGGCTTCGGGGAAGCAGTACTTC
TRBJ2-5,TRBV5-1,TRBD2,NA,CASSPAREGETQYF,TGCGCCAGCAGCCCGGCCAGGGAGGGCGAGACCCAGTACTTC
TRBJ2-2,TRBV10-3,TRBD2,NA,CAISGDSTSGKATGELFF,TGTGCCATCAGTGGGGACAGCACTAGCGGGAAGGCCACCGGGGAGCTGTTTTTT
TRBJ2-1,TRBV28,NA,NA,CASSPWTTGSYNEQFF,TGTGCCAGCAGTCCCTGGACAACCGGGTCCTACAATGAGCAGTTCTTC
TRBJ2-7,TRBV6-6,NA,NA,CASSDLGQALEQYF,TGTGCCAGCAGTGACTTGGGACAAGCCCTCGAGCAGTACTTC
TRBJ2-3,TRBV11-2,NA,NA,CASSSEWGGTDTQYF,TGTGCCAGCAGCTCGGAGTGGGGGGGCACAGATACGCAGTATTTT
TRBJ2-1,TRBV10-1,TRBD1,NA,CASSAGGWNEQFF,TGCGCCAGCAGCGCAGGGGGCTGGAATGAGCAGTTCTTC
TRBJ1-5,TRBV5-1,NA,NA,CASSLDSGNNQPQHF,TGCGCCAGCAGCTTGGATTCAGGGAACAATCAGCCCCAGCATTTT
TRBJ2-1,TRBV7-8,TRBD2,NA,CASSRRASGGASSYNEQFF,TGTGCCAGCAGCCGGAGGGCTAGCGGGGGGGCAAGCTCCTACAATGAGCAGTTCTTC
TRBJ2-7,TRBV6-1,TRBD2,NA,CASSVDPGGYEQYF,TGTGCCAGCAGTGTAGACCCGGGAGGATACGAGCAGTACTTC
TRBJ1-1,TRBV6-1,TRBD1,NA,CASSEALLTGEPSRREWTEAFF,TGTGCCAGCAGTGAAGCGCTTCTAACAGGGGAACCGTCGCGCCGTGAATGGACTGAAGCTTTCTTT
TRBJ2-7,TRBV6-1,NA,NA,CASQGGGGSYEQYF,TGTGCCAGTCAAGGGGGGGGTGGCTCCTACGAGCAGTACTTC
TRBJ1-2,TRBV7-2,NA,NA,CASSFDGGSYTF,TGTGCCAGCAGCTTCGATGGGGGGAGCTACACCTTC
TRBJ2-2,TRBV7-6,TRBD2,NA,CASSFSGTNTGELFF,TGTGCCAGCAGCTTCAGCGGGACGAACACCGGGGAGCTGTTTTTT